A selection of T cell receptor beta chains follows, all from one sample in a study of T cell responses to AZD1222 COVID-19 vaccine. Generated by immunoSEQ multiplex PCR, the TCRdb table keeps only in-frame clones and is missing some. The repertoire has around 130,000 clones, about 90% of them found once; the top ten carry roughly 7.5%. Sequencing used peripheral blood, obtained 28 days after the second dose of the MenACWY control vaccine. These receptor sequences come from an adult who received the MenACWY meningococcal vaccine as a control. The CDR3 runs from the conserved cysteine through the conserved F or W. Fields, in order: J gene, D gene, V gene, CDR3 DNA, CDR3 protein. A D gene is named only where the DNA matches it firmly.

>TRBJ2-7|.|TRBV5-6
TGTGCCAGCAGCTTGGTCGTTAGGGCAGACAGAGAGCAGTACTTC
CASSLVVRADREQYF
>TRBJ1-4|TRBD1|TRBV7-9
TGTGCCAGCAGCCTCGGACAGGGGACTAATGAAAAACTGTTTTTT
CASSLGQGTNEKLFF
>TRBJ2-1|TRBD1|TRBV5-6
TGTGCCAGCAGCCCGAAGACAGGGCTCCCTTCCTACAATGAGCAGTTCTTC
CASSPKTGLPSYNEQFF
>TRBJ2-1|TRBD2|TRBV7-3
TGTGCCAGCAGCTTAACCTATAGCGGGGCGCAGTTCTTC
CASSLTYSGAQFF
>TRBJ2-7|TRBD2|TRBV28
TGTGCCAGCAGTTCATCTAGCGGATCCTCCTACGAGCAGTACTTC
CASSSSSGSSYEQYF
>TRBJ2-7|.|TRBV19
TGTGCCAGTAGTATAACCACTGGACAACCTCATTCACTACCCTACGAGCAGTACTTC
CASSITTGQPHSLPYEQYF
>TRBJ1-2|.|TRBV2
TGTGCCAGCAGTGAGCTGGGAGGTGGCTACACCTTC
CASSELGGGYTF
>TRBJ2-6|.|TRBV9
TGTGCCAGCAGCGCGGACCCCCGAGGGGGAGCTGGGGCCAACGTCCTGACTTTC
CASSADPRGGAGANVLTF
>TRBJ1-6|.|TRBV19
TGTGCCAGTAGTATCCAGACACCTATGGGAAATTCACCCCTCCACTTT
CASSIQTPMGNSPLHF
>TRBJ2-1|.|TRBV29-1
TGCAGCGGTCCGGGCGGTGGGGGTGAGCAGTTCTTC
CSGPGGGGEQFF
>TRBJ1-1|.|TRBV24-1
TGTGCCACCAGTGGGCAGAAGAACACTGAAGCTTTCTTT
CATSGQKNTEAFF
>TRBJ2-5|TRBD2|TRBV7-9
TGTGCCAGCAGCTCCCCGCCGCGGGGGGCCCTCCCCCAGACCCAGTACTTC
CASSSPPRGALPQTQYF
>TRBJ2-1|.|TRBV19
TGTGCCAGTAGCTATGGACTGTACAATGAGCAGTTCTTC
CASSYGLYNEQFF
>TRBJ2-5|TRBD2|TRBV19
TGTGCCAGTAGTATAGGGGGACTAGCGGGGGGCCAAGAGACCCAGTACTTC
CASSIGGLAGGQETQYF
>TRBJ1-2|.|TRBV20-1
TGCAGTGCTACCTTTGCGGGTGGCTACACCTTC
CSATFAGGYTF
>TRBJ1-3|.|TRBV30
TGTGCCTGGAGTGTACTGGGAAACACCATATATTTT
CAWSVLGNTIYF
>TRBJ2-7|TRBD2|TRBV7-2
TGTGCCAGCAGCCCTAGCGGGGGGGAGGGCTACGAGCAGTACTTC
CASSPSGGEGYEQYF
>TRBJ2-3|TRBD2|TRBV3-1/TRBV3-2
TGTGCCAGCAGCCAAGCGGGACTAGCGGGAGAAAGGGATACGCAGTATTTT
CASSQAGLAGERDTQYF
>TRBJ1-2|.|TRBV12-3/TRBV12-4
TGTGCCAGCAGCCTAAATTGGGTCTATGGCTACACCTTC
CASSLNWVYGYTF
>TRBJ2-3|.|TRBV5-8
TGTGCCAGCAGCCCTCACAGGGATTTGGCAGATACGCAGTATTTT
CASSPHRDLADTQYF
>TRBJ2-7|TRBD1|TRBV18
TGTGCCAGCTCACCAGGATCGGGTCAGGGGGCGTCCTACGAGCAGTACTTC
CASSPGSGQGASYEQYF
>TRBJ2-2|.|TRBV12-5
TGTGCTAGTGGTCAGGAGAACACCGGGGAGCTGTTTTTT
CASGQENTGELFF
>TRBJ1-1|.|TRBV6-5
TGTGCCAGCAGTTACATGGGTACTGAAGCTTTCTTT
CASSYMGTEAFF
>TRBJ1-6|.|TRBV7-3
TGTGCCAGCAGCTTAAGCGTCGATTCACCCCTCCACTTT
CASSLSVDSPLHF
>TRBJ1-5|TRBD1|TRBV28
TGTGCCAGCAGTTTACCCCAGCAGGGGGCCTATCAGCCCCAGCATTTT
CASSLPQQGAYQPQHF
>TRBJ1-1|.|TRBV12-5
TGTGCTAGTGGAAAAGGAAGCACTGAAGCTTTCTTT
CASGKGSTEAFF
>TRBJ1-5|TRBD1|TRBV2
TGTGCCAGCGAACAGGGGGCCGGCAATCAGCCCCAGCATTTT
CASEQGAGNQPQHF
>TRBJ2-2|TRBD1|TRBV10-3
TGTGCCATACAGGGGGCCAACACCGGGGAGCTGTTTTTT
CAIQGANTGELFF
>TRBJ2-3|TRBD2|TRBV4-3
TGCGCCAGCAGCCAAGCATTGCCTAGCGGCGACACAGATACGCAGTATTTT
CASSQALPSGDTDTQYF
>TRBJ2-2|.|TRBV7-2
TGTGCCAGCAGCTTAGTGTTTGGGACCGGGGAGCTGTTTTTT
CASSLVFGTGELFF
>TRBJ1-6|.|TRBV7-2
TGTGCCAGCAGGGACAACCTATCACCCCTCCACTTT
CASRDNLSPLHF
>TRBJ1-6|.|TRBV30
TGTGCCTGGAGTGTACTGACGGGAAGCTCACCCCTCCACTTT
CAWSVLTGSSPLHF
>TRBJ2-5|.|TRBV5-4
TGTGCCAGCAGCTTGGTTGGGAGCCAAGAGACCCAGTACTTC
CASSLVGSQETQYF
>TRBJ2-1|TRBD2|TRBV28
TGTGCCAGCAATGCGGGGGATTTCGGTGAGCAGTTCTTC
CASNAGDFGEQFF
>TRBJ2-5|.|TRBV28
TGTGCCAGCAGTTTACCGGGGAACCAAGAGACCCAGTACTTC
CASSLPGNQETQYF
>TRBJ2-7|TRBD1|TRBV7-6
TGTGCCAGCAGCGACGGACAGGGGGCAGGTTACGAGCAGTACTTC
CASSDGQGAGYEQYF
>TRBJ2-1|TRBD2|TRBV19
TGTGCCAGTGGCGGGACTAGTGTCTACAATGAGCAGTTCTTC
CASGGTSVYNEQFF